Here is one T cell receptor (beta chain) with its context. Its antigen is not identified. This specimen comes from a study of cytomegalovirus exposure and HLA in healthy donors. Germline CDR1 reads MNHEY; CDR2 reads SMNVEV (reference sequence). The CDR3 runs 15 residues. V lost 4 bases and J lost 2; bases outside the gene matches: 7. Study-wide results and limits: The study recorded fewer than 200 TCR beta chains that were cytomegalovirus-associated. The analysis excluded some indistinguishable V segments, including TRBV6-2 and TRBV6-3. In a later analysis, compared with equally common non-associated chains, HLA-associated beta chains were more expanded.

Primers for the PCR totalled 60 Vbeta and 13 Jbeta. This table comes from immunoSEQ multiplex PCR, and its TCRdb copy is limited to in-frame clones, with some not included. The sample has about 270,000 clones, 65% to 85% seen once; the top ten hold approximately 2.3%. This clonotype was obtained from a female donor in good health and CMV-seronegative. V is TRBV27 and J is TRBJ2-5, with 7 bases fitting TRBD2. The sample taken for sequencing was PBMCs. The CDR3 protein is CASSWGGRDQETQYF. CDR3 bases: TGTGCCAGCAGTTGGGGAGGGAGGGATCAAGAGACCCAGTACTTC.